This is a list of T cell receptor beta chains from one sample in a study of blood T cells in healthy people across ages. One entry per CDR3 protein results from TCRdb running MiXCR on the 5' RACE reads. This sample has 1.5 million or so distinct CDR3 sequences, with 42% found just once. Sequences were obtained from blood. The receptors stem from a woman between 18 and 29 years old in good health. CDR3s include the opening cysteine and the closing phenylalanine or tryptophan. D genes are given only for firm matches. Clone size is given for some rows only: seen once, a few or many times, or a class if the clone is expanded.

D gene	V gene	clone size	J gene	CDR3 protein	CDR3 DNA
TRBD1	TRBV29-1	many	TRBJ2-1	CSVERTGSNEQFF	TGCAGCGTTGAGAGGACAGGGAGCAATGAGCAGTTCTTC
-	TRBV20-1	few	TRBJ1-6	CSASPDSYNSPLHF	TGCAGTGCTAGCCCGGACAGCTATAATTCACCCCTCCACTTT
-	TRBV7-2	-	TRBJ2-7	CASSLGSPSYNEQYF	TGTGCCAGCAGCTTAGGCTCCCCGAGCTACAATGAGCAGTACTTC
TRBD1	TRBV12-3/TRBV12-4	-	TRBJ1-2	CASSPRDRGQGGYTF	TGTGCCAGCAGTCCCCGCGACAGGGGGCAGGGAGGCTACACCTTC
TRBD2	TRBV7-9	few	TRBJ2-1	CASSLDSWEGRPEQFF	TGTGCCAGCAGCTTAGATTCGTGGGAGGGCCGTCCCGAGCAGTTCTTC
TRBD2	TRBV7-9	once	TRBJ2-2	CASSSGLAGGVGELFF	TGTGCCAGCAGCTCGGGATTAGCGGGGGGCGTCGGGGAGCTGTTTTTT
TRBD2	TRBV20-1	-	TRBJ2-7	CSARLRTSGYEQYF	TGCAGTGCTAGACTCAGGACTAGCGGCTACGAGCAGTACTTC
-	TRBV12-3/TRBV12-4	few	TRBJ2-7	CASRRTTTSYEQYF	TGTGCCAGCAGGCGGACTACCACTTCCTACGAGCAGTACTTC
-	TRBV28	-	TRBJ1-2	CASSDVGKGGNYGYTF	TGTGCCAGCAGTGACGTTGGGAAGGGCGGTAACTATGGCTACACCTTC
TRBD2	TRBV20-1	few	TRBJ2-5	CSARTSGGETQYF	TGCAGTGCTAGGACTAGCGGGGGGGAGACCCAGTACTTC
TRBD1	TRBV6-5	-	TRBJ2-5	CASWDRAKVDEQYF	TGTGCCTCCTGGGACAGGGCTAAAGTCGATGAGCAGTACTTC
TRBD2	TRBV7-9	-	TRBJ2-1	CASKIPASGYNEQFF	TGTGCCAGCAAGATCCCCGCTAGCGGTTACAATGAGCAGTTCTTC
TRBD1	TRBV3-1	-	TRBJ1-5	CASSQTGQMNQPQHF	TGTGCCAGCAGCCAGACGGGACAGATGAATCAGCCCCAGCATTTT
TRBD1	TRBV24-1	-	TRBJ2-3	CATSDSPGGPGTDTQYF	TGTGCCACCAGTGATTCGCCAGGGGGCCCCGGCACAGATACGCAGTATTTT
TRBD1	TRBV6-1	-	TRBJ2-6	CASRLGQASSGANVLTF	TGTGCCAGCAGACTGGGACAGGCCTCCTCTGGGGCCAACGTCCTGACTTTC
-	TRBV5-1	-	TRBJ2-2	CASSLDILTLQLTGELFF	TGCGCCAGCAGCTTGGATATCCTGACACTCCAACTCACCGGGGAGCTGTTTTTT
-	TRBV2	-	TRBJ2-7	CAIKAGAVYEQYF	TGTGCCATCAAGGCTGGGGCAGTCTACGAGCAGTACTTC
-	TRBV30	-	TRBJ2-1	CAGSNSYNEQFF	TGTGCCGGGAGTAATAGCTACAATGAGCAGTTCTTC
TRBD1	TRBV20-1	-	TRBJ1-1	CSAIRDRGTEAFF	TGCAGTGCTATCCGGGACAGGGGGACTGAAGCTTTCTTT
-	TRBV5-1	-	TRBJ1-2	CASSIGIGEDGYTF	TGCGCCAGCAGCATAGGGATAGGGGAGGATGGCTACACCTTC
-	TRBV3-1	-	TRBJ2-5	CASSRRRTRGETQYF	TGTGCCAGCAGCCGCCGTAGGACACGAGGGGAGACCCAGTACTTC
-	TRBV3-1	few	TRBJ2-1	CASSPFEREQFF	TGTGCCAGCAGCCCTTTCGAAAGGGAGCAGTTCTTC
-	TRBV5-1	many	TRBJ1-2	CASRPKSGYGYTF	TGCGCCAGCAGACCCAAGAGCGGCTATGGCTACACCTTC
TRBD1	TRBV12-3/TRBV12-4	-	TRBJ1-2	CASRTGTGYGCTF	TGTGCCAGCAGGACCGGGACAGGCTATGGCTGCACCTTC
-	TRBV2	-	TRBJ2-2	CASRAPGLANTGELFF	TGTGCCAGCAGGGCCCCGGGACTCGCTAACACCGGGGAGCTGTTTTTT
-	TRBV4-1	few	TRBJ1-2	CASSQAVLANYGYTF	TGCGCCAGCAGCCAAGCAGTTCTAGCTAACTATGGCTACACCTTC
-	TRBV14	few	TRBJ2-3	CASSQARGPLTDTQYF	TGTGCCAGCAGCCAAGCACGGGGTCCCCTCACAGATACGCAGTATTTT
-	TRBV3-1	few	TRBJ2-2	CASSQGQINTGELFF	TGTGCCAGCAGCCAAGGCCAAATTAACACCGGGGAGCTGTTTTTT
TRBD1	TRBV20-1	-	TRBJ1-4	CSAVPGQGKGEKLFF	TGCAGTGCGGTCCCGGGACAGGGGAAGGGGGAAAAACTGTTTTTT
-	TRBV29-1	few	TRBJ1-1	CSVEKERDTEAFF	TGCAGCGTTGAAAAGGAAAGGGACACTGAAGCTTTCTTT
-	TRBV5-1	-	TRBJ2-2	CASSLQGNTGELFF	TGCGCCAGCAGCCTACAGGGGAACACCGGGGAGCTGTTTTTT
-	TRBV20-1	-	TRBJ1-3	CSASGASRSGNTIYF	TGCAGTGCTAGTGGGGCCAGCCGCTCTGGAAACACCATATATTTT
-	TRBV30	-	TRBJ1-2	CAWDKGGGYGYTF	TGTGCCTGGGATAAAGGGGGGGGCTATGGCTACACCTTC
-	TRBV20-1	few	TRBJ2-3	CSAREGPTDTQYF	TGCAGTGCTAGAGAGGGCCCCACAGATACGCAGTATTTT
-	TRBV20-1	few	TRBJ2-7	CSAREVGRQVSYEQYF	TGCAGTGCTAGAGAGGTGGGTCGTCAGGTGTCCTACGAGCAGTACTTC
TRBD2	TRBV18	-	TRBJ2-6	CASTPPSGIINVLTF	TGTGCCAGCACACCCCCAAGCGGGATCATCAACGTCCTGACTTTC
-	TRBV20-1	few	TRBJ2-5	CSATDLGRSLGEQYF	TGCAGTGCTACAGATTTGGGTCGGAGCCTTGGAGAGCAGTACTTC
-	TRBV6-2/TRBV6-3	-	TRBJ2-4	CASSYTQGRENIQYF	TGTGCCAGCAGTTACACTCAGGGAAGGGAAAACATTCAGTACTTC
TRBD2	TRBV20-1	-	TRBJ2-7	CSARKVRGGDNEQYF	TGCAGTGCTAGGAAAGTGCGGGGGGGGGACAATGAGCAGTACTTC
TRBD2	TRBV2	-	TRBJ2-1	CASSERGLAGNEQFF	TGTGCCAGCAGTGAAAGGGGACTAGCCGGGAATGAGCAGTTCTTC
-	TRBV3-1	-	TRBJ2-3	CASSQVITGATDTQYF	TGTGCCAGCAGCCAAGTTATCACGGGAGCGACAGATACGCAGTATTTT
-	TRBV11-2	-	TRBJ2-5	CASSQQVYQETQYF	TGTGCCAGCAGCCAACAGGTGTACCAAGAGACCCAGTACTTC
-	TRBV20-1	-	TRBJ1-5	CSATQGVQGQPQHF	TGCAGTGCTACCCAGGGTGTTCAGGGGCAGCCCCAGCATTTT
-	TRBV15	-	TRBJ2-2	CATSRDWGTGELFF	TGTGCCACCAGCAGAGATTGGGGTACCGGGGAGCTGTTTTTT
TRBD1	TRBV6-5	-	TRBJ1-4	CASSYSTGTAREKLFF	TGTGCCAGCAGTTACTCTACCGGGACAGCGAGAGAAAAACTGTTTTTT